The rows below give T cell receptor beta chains drawn from one sample of a study of CD8+ T cells in alopecia areata. Profiling relied on immunoSEQ multiplex PCR, and the TCRdb table lists in-frame clones only, not all of them. The data hold around 210,000 clones, with about 64% observed a single time. The source material was CD4+ T cells sorted from blood, sampled at week 4, from a patient treated with tofacitinib. These receptors were obtained from a human donor with alopecia areata. CDR3s include the opening cysteine and the closing phenylalanine or tryptophan. The order of the fields is J gene, D gene, V gene, clone size, CDR3 DNA, CDR3 protein. D genes are given only for firm matches. A row's size may be missing; if present it is once, few, many or a size class.

TRBJ2-3 NA TRBV2 NA TGTGCCAGCAGACCACGTTGGAGCGTGACTGATACGCAGTATTTT CASRPRWSVTDTQYF
TRBJ2-7 TRBD1 TRBV7-2 few TGTGCCAGCAGCATTCAAACAGGGGAAGGGTACGAGCAGTACTTC CASSIQTGEGYEQYF
TRBJ2-7 TRBD1 TRBV6-6 once TGTGCCAGCAGTCGGGACAGGGACTACGAGCAGTACTTC CASSRDRDYEQYF
TRBJ1-1 TRBD1 TRBV9 NA TGTGCCAGCAGCGTCATCGGACAGGACGCTGAAGCTTTCTTT CASSVIGQDAEAFF
TRBJ1-2 NA TRBV27 NA TGTGCCAGCAGCCTCAGAGGGGCAGGGGCATTCTATGGCTACACCTTC CASSLRGAGAFYGYTF
TRBJ2-7 NA TRBV1 NA TGCACCAGCAGCGGGACAGTCTCCTACGAGCAGTACTTC CTSSGTVSYEQYF
TRBJ1-4 TRBD1 TRBV10-3 once TGTGCCATCAGTGAGTCTACAGGACAGGGGAGGGAAAAACTGTTTTTT CAISESTGQGREKLFF
TRBJ2-2 NA TRBV29-1 few TGCAGCGTTGTGGGGACCGGGGAGCTGTTTTTT CSVVGTGELFF
TRBJ2-3 TRBD2 TRBV19 few TGTGCCAGTAGTAAGAGACTAGCCGGGGGTGGAGATACGCAGTATTTT CASSKRLAGGGDTQYF
TRBJ2-4 NA TRBV5-6 NA TGTGCCAGCAGCTTGGCAGGGCGTGGCATTCAGTACTTC CASSLAGRGIQYF
TRBJ2-2 NA TRBV7-8 NA TGTGCCAGCAGCTTAGTCTTAGGGTCGATTTTCGGGCTAGCCCACACCGGGGAGCTGTTTTTT CASSLVLGSIFGLAHTGELFF
TRBJ2-1 TRBD2 TRBV11-2 NA TGTGCCAGCAGCTTATGGGGACTAGCGGACGATGAGCAGTTCTTC CASSLWGLADDEQFF
TRBJ1-1 TRBD1 TRBV5-1 NA TGCGCCAGCAGCTTGCAACAGGGGGAAGAAGCTTTCTTT CASSLQQGEEAFF
TRBJ2-3 NA TRBV29-1 NA TGCAGCGTTGGAAAAATCAGAGATACGCAGTATTTT CSVGKIRDTQYF
TRBJ2-3 TRBD1 TRBV29-1 NA TGCAGCGTGGTGGGACAGGGGATGAGAACAGATACGCAGTATTTT CSVVGQGMRTDTQYF
TRBJ1-1 TRBD1 TRBV5-6 NA TGTGCCAGCAGCTGGGCAGGGGGCAAAATGGTTGAAGCTTTCTTT CASSWAGGKMVEAFF
TRBJ1-6 NA TRBV19 few TGTGCCAGTAGTATCTCGGCCCAAAGGGGTTCACCCCTCCACTTT CASSISAQRGSPLHF
TRBJ2-7 NA TRBV29-1 few TGCAGCGTTAGAACCTACGAGCAGTACTTC CSVRTYEQYF
TRBJ1-5 NA TRBV23-1 NA TGCGCCAGCAGTCGGAGAAGGGTTACTCAGCCCCAGCATTTT CASSRRRVTQPQHF
TRBJ2-1 NA TRBV6-5 NA TGTGCCAGCAGGAGGCGGGACTGGCCGTACAATGAGCAGTTCTTC CASRRRDWPYNEQFF
TRBJ2-3 NA TRBV30 few TGTGCCTGGAGTGATCTGTACCCTAGCACAGATACGCAGTATTTT CAWSDLYPSTDTQYF
TRBJ2-3 NA TRBV29-1 NA TGCAGCGCTGACCCAAGGGTGACAGATACGCAGTATTTT CSADPRVTDTQYF
TRBJ1-4 NA TRBV5-1 NA TGCGCCAGCAGCTCCCAGGGGCGGAATGAAAAACTGTTTTTT CASSSQGRNEKLFF
TRBJ1-1 NA TRBV7-2 few TGTGCCAGCAGCTTAGTCGTTTCGGGTGCTTTCTTT CASSLVVSGAFF
TRBJ2-5 NA TRBV5-6 NA TGTGCCAGCAGTCGGGACTCCCCGGGGACCCAGTACTTC CASSRDSPGTQYF
TRBJ2-5 NA TRBV7-9 NA TGTGCCAGCAGCTCACAGGGTGCCGAGACCCAGTACTTC CASSSQGAETQYF
TRBJ2-1 TRBD1 TRBV5-6 NA TGTGCCAGCAGCTCGGACAGGGGAAATGAGCAGTTCTTC CASSSDRGNEQFF
TRBJ2-2 TRBD2 TRBV2 NA TGTGCCAGCAGGGAAGGACTAGCCGGGTCCGGGGAGCTGTTTTTT CASREGLAGSGELFF
TRBJ2-2 NA TRBV7-2 once TGTGCCAGCAGCAGCTACACCGGGGAGCTGTTTTTT CASSSYTGELFF